These 17 T cell receptor beta chains came from one sample sequenced in a study of radiation and T cells in renal cell carcinoma. Time point denoted: baseline pretreatment blood. The treatment was: 15 Gy SBRT to primary tumor, nephrectomy 4 weeks later. Clones were sequenced by immunoSEQ multiplex PCR, and TCRdb holds only the in-frame ones, with some missing. The sample holds 130,000 to 150,000 clones, about 88% seen once. The sample here was blood, taken from a patient whose treatment included radiotherapy and nephrectomy. These TCRs come from a woman aged 50 to 65 with renal cell carcinoma.

This chain uses TRBV18 with TRBJ1-2; 7 positions match TRBD1. Germline V gives CDR1 KGHSH, CDR2 LQKENI. The length of the CDR3 is 13 residues. Trimming removed 4 bases from V and 8 bases from J; junction bases left unmatched: 7. CDR3 sequence: CASSRDSSEGYTF. The DNA for the CDR3 is TGTGCCAGCTCACGGGACAGTTCGGAGGGCTACACCTTC.

The rearrangement joins TRBV6-1 to TRBJ1-1, with D possibly being TRBD1 (5 bases). The CDR3 is made up of 14 amino acids. In germline, CDR1 is MNHNS, CDR2 SASEGT. Trimming stripped 4 bases from V and 1 base from J, with 10 bases between. CDR3 nucleotide sequence: TGTGCCAGCAGTGGTATAGACAGGAACACTGAAGCTTTCTTT. It codes for CASSGIDRNTEAFF.

CDR3 in DNA: TGTGCCAGCAGTGGGCGCGTCGGTGAGCAGTTCTTC. It translates to CASSGRVGEQFF. The chain links TRBV6-4 to TRBJ2-1, with no clear D. The CDR3 spans 12 residues. Trimming pared 4 bases from V and 9 bases from J, leaving 10 bases between. Looked up from germline, CDR1 is MRHNA and CDR2 is SNTAGT.

The chain uses TRBV11-3 and TRBJ2-5; perhaps TRBD1 as D (6 bases). V lost 3 bases and J lost 5, with 13 bases in between. The germline V gene has CDR1 SGHNT and CDR2 YENEEA. This CDR3 has 14 amino acids. The CDR3 DNA is TGTGCCAGCAGCTTTACAGGGATGGGGGAGACCCAGTACTTC. Its translation: CASSFTGMGETQYF.

The J gene is TRBJ1-3, the V gene TRBV4-1, with D unresolved. V gave up 2 bases and J gave up 2 bases, with 4 bases separating them. The CDR3 totals 13 residues. Germline V gives CDR1 MGHRA, CDR2 YSYEKL. In DNA form, the CDR3 reads TGCGCCAGCAGCCAATTACCTGGAAACACCATATATTTT. Protein product: CASSQLPGNTIYF.

V usage is TRBV9 and J usage is TRBJ1-2; D is unresolved. Trimming pared 0 bases from V and 5 bases from J, leaving 11 bases between. Germline V lookup: CDR1 SGDLS, CDR2 YYNGEE. There are 14 residues in the CDR3. The CDR3 loop reads CASSVDAAQYGYTF. DNA of the CDR3: TGTGCCAGCAGCGTAGACGCGGCCCAATATGGCTACACCTTC.

V gene TRBV2 combines with J gene TRBJ1-4; TRBD1 might be the D (6 bases). The length of the CDR3 is 14 residues. Germline V CDR1 and CDR2: SNHLY, FYNNEI. V was pared by 4 bases and J by 7 bases, with 13 bases between. The CDR3 loop reads CASSVNRASEKLFF. CDR3 DNA sequence: TGTGCCAGCAGTGTAAACAGGGCTTCTGAAAAACTGTTTTTT.

The chain carries TRBV6-1 and TRBJ2-7; D possibly uses TRBD1 or TRBD2 (6 bases each). The CDR3 has 14 residues. Germline V CDR1 and CDR2: MNHNS, SASEGT. V lost 3 bases, J lost 5 bases, and 14 bases lay in between. The CDR3, as DNA: TGTGCCAGCAGTGAGGGGGGCGTTTTCGACGAGCAGTACTTC. Translation: CASSEGGVFDEQYF.

V and J are TRBV4-1 and TRBJ2-3; possibly TRBD1 or TRBD2 for D (6 bases each). The ends were cut back, 0 bases at V and 5 bases at J, with 30 bases in the middle. There are 21 residues in the CDR3. From germline, CDR1 is MGHRA and CDR2 YSYEKL. CDR3 in amino acids: CASSQDFGGWRDKVIGDTQYF. CDR3 bases: TGCGCCAGCAGCCAAGATTTCGGGGGCTGGCGGGACAAAGTTATTGGAGATACGCAGTATTTT.

V is TRBV7-2 and J is TRBJ1-3; D possibly corresponds to TRBD1 (5 bases). V shed 1 base and J shed 3 bases, with 13 bases lying between them. The length of the CDR3 is 16 residues. The germline gives CDR1 SGHTA, CDR2 FQGNSA. CDR3 coding DNA: TGTGCCAGCAGCTTAGGGAGCAGGGTGGGTGGAAACACCATATATTTT. Protein sequence: CASSLGSRVGGNTIYF. The whole variable domain, remainder taken from reference TRBV7-2 and TRBJ1-3, is GAGVSQSPSNKVTEKGKDVELRCDPISGHTALYWYRQSLGQGLEFLIYFQGNSAPDKSGLPSDRFSAERTGGSVSTLTIQRTQQEDSAVYLCASSLGSRVGGNTIYFGEGSWLTVV.

This clone was counted once. The chain is built from TRBV18 and TRBJ1-1; D gene uncertain. Per germline, CDR1 KGHSH and CDR2 LQKENI. CDR3 length: 15 residues. The ends were cut back, 2 bases at V and 1 base at J, with 11 bases in the middle. The CDR3 spells CASSPITESNTEAFF. The CDR3 DNA reads TGTGCCAGCTCACCAATCACAGAGTCGAACACTGAAGCTTTCTTT.

V is TRBV2 and J is TRBJ1-5, with a possible D match to TRBD1 (5 bases). The germline V and J ends were trimmed by 3 bases and 4 bases, with 10 bases remaining between them. The germline gives CDR1 SNHLY, CDR2 FYNNEI. This CDR3 is 14 amino acids long. In DNA, the CDR3 is TGTGCCAGCAGTGAGGTGGGGGGGAATCAGCCCCAGCATTTT. This encodes CASSEVGGNQPQHF.

This clone was observed a few times. The genes are TRBV2 and TRBJ1-1; D ambiguous. Germline lookup yields CDR1 SNHLY and CDR2 FYNNEI. The CDR3 runs to 14 residues. Trimming removed 4 bases from V and 0 bases from J, with 9 bases in between. CDR3 nucleotide sequence: TGTGCCAGCAGTGCCGCCCGATTGAACACTGAAGCTTTCTTT. Encoded protein: CASSAARLNTEAFF.

The chain couples TRBV18 to TRBJ2-7; D might be TRBD2 (5 bases). This CDR3 is 14 amino acids long. Trimming removed 2 bases at V and 2 bases at J, with 10 bases between. Germline values: CDR1 KGHSH, CDR2 LQKENI. The CDR3 DNA reads TGTGCCAGCTCACCATCGGGATGGACCTACGAGCAGTACTTC. Its protein is CASSPSGWTYEQYF.

The J gene is TRBJ2-1, the V gene TRBV4-2; D may be TRBD2 (5 bases). This CDR3 is 15 amino acids long. V was shortened by 1 base and J by 9 bases, with 16 bases between the two germline ends. Per the germline V gene, CDR1 is LGHNA and CDR2 is YNFKEQ. DNA for the CDR3: TGTGCCAGCAGCCAAGGGACTCCTGTGTCGGGTGAGCAGTTCTTC. Its translation: CASSQGTPVSGEQFF.

V gene TRBV5-4 combines with J gene TRBJ2-5, with a tentative D call TRBD1 (6 bases). The CDR3 runs 14 residues. Germline V CDR1 and CDR2: SGHNT, YYREEE (reference sequence). Trimming left V 4 bases short and J 1 base short, with 11 bases between. DNA for the CDR3: TGTGCCAGCAGCCCCTGGACAGCCCAAGAGACCCAGTACTTC. Translated: CASSPWTAQETQYF.

This clone has just a few counts. The chain links TRBV6-5 to TRBJ2-2; 8 bases match TRBD2. This CDR3 spans 15 amino acids. CDR1 and CDR2 (germline): MNHEY, SVGAGI. Unmatched junction bases numbered 3, after V lost 6 bases and J lost 0 bases. The CDR3 DNA follows: TGTGCCAGCAGCCCGGGGGGGACGAACACCGGGGAGCTGTTTTTT. This encodes CASSPGGTNTGELFF.